The 20 T cell receptor beta chains below come from one sample, sequenced in a study of OX40 agonist ivuxolimab in advanced cancers. Clones were read by immunoSEQ multiplex PCR, and TCRdb kept only the in-frame ones, dropping some. This repertoire shows about 40,000 clones, around 89% found once; its top ten account for 20% to 25%. The sequencing here drew on CD4+ or CD8+ T cells sorted from blood, taken in a trial of the OX40 agonist ivuxolimab. The receptors here all came from an adult with an advanced solid tumor such as melanoma, head and neck, liver or kidney cancer.

The rearrangement joins TRBV4-1 to TRBJ2-6; D is possibly TRBD1 (5 bases). Trimming left V 1 base short and J 4 bases short, with 17 bases between. The CDR3 runs to 18 residues. Germline-derived CDR1 and CDR2 are MGHRA and YSYEKL. The DNA of the CDR3 is TGCGCCAGCAGCCAAGTGTCTATAGGGGCAGCAGGGGCCAACGTCCTGACTTTC. Amino acid sequence: CASSQVSIGAAGANVLTF.

The rearrangement links TRBV28 to TRBJ2-5, with D tentatively TRBD1 (5 bases). The CDR3 is made up of 15 amino acids. V was clipped by 6 bases and J by 2 bases, with 16 bases between them. Germline assignment: CDR1 MDHEN and CDR2 SYDVKM. The CDR3 spells CASRLFQGRQETQYF. The DNA for the CDR3 is TGTGCCAGCAGACTCTTCCAGGGCAGGCAAGAGACCCAGTACTTC.

This sequence joins TRBV5-1 and TRBJ1-1; D is possibly TRBD1 (6 bases). Germline CDR1 SGHRS, CDR2 YFSETQ. V shed 0 bases and J shed 0 bases, with 9 bases lying between them. This CDR3 is 15 amino acids long. The chain's CDR3 is CASSLGGQLNTEAFF. In DNA, the CDR3 is TGCGCCAGCAGCTTGGGCGGACAGCTGAACACTGAAGCTTTCTTT.

Turning to this clone: The same CDR3 can be traced to other DNA sequences in this sample. The chain couples TRBV28 to TRBJ2-7, with D unresolved. In germline, CDR1 is MDHEN, CDR2 SYDVKM. V was shortened by 3 bases and J by 6 bases, with 9 bases between the two germline ends. The CDR3 has 12 amino acids. CDR3 protein: CASSFSPGEQYF. The CDR3 DNA is TGTGCCAGCAGTTTTTCCCCCGGCGAGCAGTACTTC.

This chain uses TRBV9 with TRBJ2-2; 12 bases are a match to TRBD2. The CDR3 is 17 residues long. Germline CDR1 and CDR2: SGDLS and YYNGEE. The J segment lost 7 bases and the V segment lost 4 bases, leaving 11 bases of the junction unmatched. The CDR3 DNA follows: TGTGCCAGCAGCAGAACCGGGACTAGCGGGTTGGGCGGGGAGCTGTTTTTT. This encodes CASSRTGTSGLGGELFF.

The chain combines TRBV5-1 with TRBJ2-7; the D is unclear. This CDR3 comprises 14 residues. V was trimmed by 4 bases and J by 2 bases, leaving 13 bases between them. From germline, CDR1 is SGHRS and CDR2 YFSETQ. The CDR3 DNA reads TGCGCCAGCAGCCAGTCGGACGGTCCCTACGAGCAGTACTTC. Protein product: CASSQSDGPYEQYF.

The chain uses TRBV7-3 and TRBJ1-5; no clear D gene. Germline values: CDR1 SGHTA, CDR2 FQGTGA. Trimming stripped 6 bases from V and 7 bases from J, with 13 bases between. The CDR3 is 13 residues long. The CDR3 DNA is TGTGCCAGCAGTGTAGAGGCAGGCCAGCCCCAGCATTTT. This encodes CASSVEAGQPQHF.

This rearrangement joins TRBV5-4 to TRBJ2-7; 7 nucleotides match TRBD1. CDR1 is SGHNT and CDR2 is YYREEE in the germline V gene (reference sequence). The CDR3 length is 16 residues. The trim removed 4 bases at V and 3 bases at J, leaving 13 bases unmatched. The CDR3 nucleotides are TGTGCCAGCAGCGGATTTCGACAGGGAGTTAACTACGAGCAGTACTTC. The encoded protein is CASSGFRQGVNYEQYF.

V gene TRBV7-6 combines with J gene TRBJ2-5, with 10 bases identical to TRBD1. The germline CDR1 and CDR2 sequences are SGHVS and FNYEAQ. The CDR3 extends over 14 amino acids. V trimming: 5 bases; J trimming: 5 bases; junction bases outside the gene matches: 5. CDR3 protein: CASSDLDRGETQYF. The CDR3 region has the DNA TGTGCCAGCAGCGACTTGGACAGGGGGGAGACCCAGTACTTC.

The V call is TRBV27, the J call TRBJ2-1; D unclear. The ends were cut back, 3 bases at V and 6 bases at J, with 9 bases in the middle. Germline lookup yields CDR1 MNHEY and CDR2 SMNVEV (reference sequence). The CDR3 consists of 13 residues. As DNA, the CDR3 is TGTGCCAGCAGTTTGGGGATGGGCAATGAGCAGTTCTTC. This gives the protein CASSLGMGNEQFF.

The chain carries TRBV6-1 and TRBJ1-2; 7 bases fit TRBD1. V gave up 2 bases and J gave up 3 bases; unmatched junction bases: 3. Germline CDR1 and CDR2: MNHNS and SASEGT. The CDR3 consists of 14 residues. The CDR3 sequence is CASSEIGTDYGYTF. The CDR3 DNA reads TGTGCCAGCAGTGAAATCGGGACAGACTATGGCTACACCTTC.

For the CDR3, the DNA is TGTGCCTGGAAAAAACCAGGGGAGGCCTATGGCTACACCTTC. Translation: CAWKKPGEAYGYTF. The V gene is TRBV30, the J gene TRBJ1-2, with TRBD1 as a possible D gene (6 bases). The length of the CDR3 is 14 residues. Trimming removed 4 bases from V and 4 bases from J, with 16 bases in between. Per the germline V gene, CDR1 is GTSNPN and CDR2 is SVGIG (reference sequence).

V is TRBV2 and J is TRBJ2-1; 9 nucleotides agree with TRBD1. CDR3 length equals 14 residues. Trimming removed 6 bases from V and 5 bases from J; junction bases left unmatched: 5. Germline CDR1 and CDR2: SNHLY and FYNNEI. CDR3 nucleotides: TGTGCCAGCAGAACACAGGGGGCGGACAATGAGCAGTTCTTC. This translates into CASRTQGADNEQFF.

The chain is built from TRBV27 and TRBJ2-2; D possibly corresponds to TRBD2 (6 bases). V gave up 6 bases and J gave up 7 bases, with 18 bases separating them. The length of the CDR3 is 15 residues. Germline loops: CDR1 MNHEY, CDR2 SMNVEV (reference sequence). CDR3 in DNA: TGTGCCAGCAGATTGTCGACGGGAGCGGGCGGGGAGCTGTTTTTT. Protein: CASRLSTGAGGELFF.

There are many counts of this clone. The chain employs TRBV5-4 and TRBJ1-5, with a weak D call TRBD1 (5 bases). The CDR3 covers 13 residues. Germline lookup yields CDR1 SGHNT and CDR2 YYREEE (reference sequence). V was trimmed by 4 bases and J by 4 bases, leaving 9 bases between them. Written as DNA, the CDR3 is TGTGCCAGCAGCCGGGACGGGAATCAGCCCCAGCATTTT. It is translated as CASSRDGNQPQHF.

This chain uses TRBV27 with TRBJ2-1, with D perhaps matching TRBD1 (5 bases). The V end was cut by 7 bases, the J end by 6 bases, with 19 bases between. The germline gives CDR1 MNHEY, CDR2 SMNVEV (reference sequence). CDR3 length: 15 residues. CDR3 bases: TGTGCCAGCACCCCATCGACAGTAGCTCTCAATGAGCAGTTCTTC. Its protein product is CASTPSTVALNEQFF.

The chain employs TRBV11-2 and TRBJ1-1, with D unresolved. The germline V gene encodes CDR1 SGHAT and CDR2 FQNNGV. V was shortened by 5 bases and J by 3 bases, with 16 bases between the two germline ends. The CDR3 extends over 15 amino acids. CDR3 sequence: CASSQRRSAYTEAFF. The CDR3 DNA is TGTGCCAGCAGCCAAAGGCGATCCGCGTACACTGAAGCTTTCTTT. The variable domain in full, with the rest retrieved from reference TRBV11-2 and TRBJ1-1, is EAGVAQSPRYKIIEKRQSVAFWCNPISGHATLYWYQQILGQGPKLLIQFQNNGVVDDSQLPKDRFSAERLKGVDSTLKIQPAKLEDSAVYLCASSQRRSAYTEAFFGQGTRLTVV.

The V and J genes are TRBV4-2 and TRBJ2-7; TRBD1 or TRBD2 may be the D gene (5 bases each). The CDR3 runs to 14 residues. Germline assignment: CDR1 LGHNA and CDR2 YNFKEQ. V lost 4 bases to trimming and J lost 2 bases, with 12 bases between them. The CDR3 region is CASSPERGAYEQYF. The CDR3 DNA reads TGTGCCAGCAGCCCGGAGCGAGGGGCCTACGAGCAGTACTTC.

This sequence joins TRBV12-1 and TRBJ2-5; TRBD2 was called by the table and not checked on the DNA. TRBV12-1 is designated a pseudogene. There are 16 residues in the CDR3. Written as DNA, the CDR3 is TGTGCCAGCAGCCCACAGGCTAGCGGGAGTAAAGAGACCCAGTACTTC. This gives the protein CASSPQASGSKETQYF.

The V call is TRBV4-1, the J call TRBJ2-5, with 14 positions matching TRBD2. V lost 4 bases to trimming and J lost 5 bases; unmatched junction nucleotides: 12. Per the germline V gene, CDR1 is MGHRA and CDR2 is YSYEKL. The CDR3 is 18 amino acids. The CDR3 coding sequence is TGCGCCAGCAGCCCTACAGGGACTAGCGGGAGTCTTCAGGAGACCCAGTACTTC. Amino acids: CASSPTGTSGSLQETQYF.